This TCR beta chain is drawn from a study of blood T cell repertoires in COVID-19. Study information: Spain, Italy and the United States supplied samples that represented acute and convalescent COVID-19. PBMCs, B-cell-depleted T cells, or T cells provided the cDNA or gDNA that made up the material.

V dropped 5 bases and J dropped 6 bases, with 13 bases sitting between them. The CDR3 length is 13 residues. Germline assignment: CDR1 MDHEN and CDR2 SYDVKM. As originally analysed: From reference gene primer amplification, estimates of nucleated cell counts were derived. The method was immunoSEQ multiplex PCR; TCRdb's version includes in-frame clones alone and lacks a portion of them. Clone size and the V and J calls come from that table; the DNA yielded D and trimming. The table includes 55,000 to 75,000 clones, around three quarters detected once. V gene TRBV28 combines with J gene TRBJ1-1, with D unresolved. This TCR derives from a human donor in a cohort sampled during active COVID-19. The sequenced sample was peripheral blood. CDR3 region: CASSRAGGAEAFF. The CDR3 DNA follows: TGTGCCAGCAGTCGCGCGGGAGGCGCTGAAGCTTTCTTT.